The rows below give T cell receptor beta chains drawn from one sample of a study of blood T cell repertoires in COVID-19. This table comes from immunoSEQ multiplex PCR, and its TCRdb copy is limited to in-frame clones, with some not included. The sample has approximately 290,000 clones; around 90% are singletons. Input material: PBMCs or T cells enriched from blood (not recorded which). The receptors were gathered from a woman aged 25 to 45 who had recovered from COVID-19. CDR3s include the opening cysteine and the closing phenylalanine or tryptophan. Fields, in order: V gene, CDR3 length, D gene, clone size, J gene, CDR3 DNA, CDR3 protein. D genes are given only for firm matches. For some rows the clone size is stated as once, few or many, or as a class when expanded; others skip it.

v_gene: TRBV5-4; len: 15; d_gene: TRBD2; abundance: -; j_gene: TRBJ2-7; CDR3nt: TGTGCCAGCAGATTAGCGGGACCTGGGGCCTACGAGCAGTACTTC; CDR3aa: CASRLAGPGAYEQYF
v_gene: TRBV15; len: 18; d_gene: TRBD1; abundance: -; j_gene: TRBJ2-5; CDR3nt: TGTGCCACCAGCAGCTTCTGGGGGGAACAGGGGGTTCGGGAGACCCAGTACTTC; CDR3aa: CATSSFWGEQGVRETQYF
v_gene: TRBV19; len: 16; d_gene: TRBD2; abundance: -; j_gene: TRBJ2-5; CDR3nt: TGTGCCAGTACCCCGTACGCGGGAGGCTATCAAGAGACCCAGTACTTC; CDR3aa: CASTPYAGGYQETQYF
v_gene: TRBV15; len: 14; d_gene: -; abundance: -; j_gene: TRBJ1-4; CDR3nt: TGTGCCACCAGCACCCGGACAGTAGGTGAAAAACTGTTTTTT; CDR3aa: CATSTRTVGEKLFF
v_gene: TRBV27; len: 14; d_gene: -; abundance: -; j_gene: TRBJ2-1; CDR3nt: TGTGCCAGCAGTTTATCCCCCGGTGGCAATGAGCAGTTCTTC; CDR3aa: CASSLSPGGNEQFF
v_gene: TRBV21-1; len: 18; d_gene: -; abundance: -; j_gene: TRBJ2-7; CDR3nt: TGTGCCAGCAGCAAAGTCCCCTGTGCTAGCGGACGCTCCTACGAGCAGTACTTC; CDR3aa: CASSKVPCASGRSYEQYF
v_gene: TRBV27; len: 17; d_gene: -; abundance: -; j_gene: TRBJ1-5; CDR3nt: TGTGCCAGCAGTACAATACAGGGTTCCAAGCGCAATCAGCCCCAGCATTTT; CDR3aa: CASSTIQGSKRNQPQHF
v_gene: TRBV18; len: 15; d_gene: TRBD2; abundance: -; j_gene: TRBJ2-7; CDR3nt: TGTGCCAGCTCACCAGGACTAGCGTCTTCCTACGAGCAGTACTTC; CDR3aa: CASSPGLASSYEQYF
v_gene: TRBV27; len: 22; d_gene: -; abundance: -; j_gene: TRBJ2-3; CDR3nt: TGTGCCAGCAGTTCTCGCATATGGAACAGGCAAACGGAATCCTCTAGCACAGATACGCAGTATTTT; CDR3aa: CASSSRIWNRQTESSSTDTQYF
v_gene: TRBV6-4; len: 14; d_gene: TRBD2; abundance: -; j_gene: TRBJ2-7; CDR3nt: TGTGCCAGCAGTGCGATAGCGGGGACCTACGAGCAGTACTTC; CDR3aa: CASSAIAGTYEQYF
v_gene: TRBV5-1; len: 14; d_gene: TRBD2; abundance: -; j_gene: TRBJ2-1; CDR3nt: TGCGCCAGCCGCGGGACTAGCGGTTACAATGAGCAGTTCTTC; CDR3aa: CASRGTSGYNEQFF
v_gene: TRBV28; len: 14; d_gene: -; abundance: -; j_gene: TRBJ2-7; CDR3nt: TGTGCCAGCAACTCCAGACTAGGAAATTACGAGCAGTACTTC; CDR3aa: CASNSRLGNYEQYF
v_gene: TRBV2; len: 15; d_gene: TRBD1; abundance: -; j_gene: TRBJ1-1; CDR3nt: TGTGCCAGCAGTCTGCTGACAGGGCCGAAGGCTGAAGCTTTCTTT; CDR3aa: CASSLLTGPKAEAFF
v_gene: TRBV5-1; len: 15; d_gene: -; abundance: -; j_gene: TRBJ2-7; CDR3nt: TGCGCCAGCAGCTTATCGACGAAGGAAGCGGACGAGCAGTACTTC; CDR3aa: CASSLSTKEADEQYF
v_gene: TRBV30; len: 13; d_gene: TRBD1; abundance: -; j_gene: TRBJ1-1; CDR3nt: TGTGCCTGGAGTAGGACAGGGGCCACTGAAGCTTTCTTT; CDR3aa: CAWSRTGATEAFF
v_gene: TRBV19; len: 14; d_gene: -; abundance: once; j_gene: TRBJ1-1; CDR3nt: TGTGCCAGTAGCCCACGGACAGCGAACACTGAAGCTTTCTTT; CDR3aa: CASSPRTANTEAFF
v_gene: TRBV6-2/TRBV6-3; len: 16; d_gene: -; abundance: few; j_gene: TRBJ1-2; CDR3nt: TGTGCCAGCAGTAAACGGATGGGCGCTACAGGATATGGCTACACCTTC; CDR3aa: CASSKRMGATGYGYTF
v_gene: TRBV7-8; len: 15; d_gene: TRBD2; abundance: once; j_gene: TRBJ2-5; CDR3nt: TGTGCCAGCACCTTCCAGGGACTAGCGAAGGAGACCCAGTACTTC; CDR3aa: CASTFQGLAKETQYF
v_gene: TRBV7-9; len: 15; d_gene: TRBD1; abundance: -; j_gene: TRBJ1-2; CDR3nt: TGTGCCAGCAGCTTAGTGGCAGGGGGCAGCTATGGCTACACCTTC; CDR3aa: CASSLVAGGSYGYTF
v_gene: TRBV30; len: 16; d_gene: TRBD2; abundance: -; j_gene: TRBJ2-3; CDR3nt: TGTGCCTGGAGTCGGGGGCTAGCGGGGGTCACAGATACGCAGTATTTT; CDR3aa: CAWSRGLAGVTDTQYF
v_gene: TRBV10-3; len: 14; d_gene: TRBD1; abundance: -; j_gene: TRBJ1-2; CDR3nt: TGTGCCATCGGCTCGGGACAGGGGTACTATGGCTACACCTTC; CDR3aa: CAIGSGQGYYGYTF
v_gene: TRBV4-3; len: 15; d_gene: TRBD2; abundance: -; j_gene: TRBJ2-7; CDR3nt: TGCGCCAGCAGCCAAGGCCTAGCGGGAGGTCACGAGCAGTACTTC; CDR3aa: CASSQGLAGGHEQYF
v_gene: TRBV29-1; len: 13; d_gene: TRBD2; abundance: -; j_gene: TRBJ2-5; CDR3nt: TGCAGCGTAAGGGTAGCGGGCCAAGAGACCCAGTACTTC; CDR3aa: CSVRVAGQETQYF
v_gene: TRBV6-6; len: 14; d_gene: TRBD1; abundance: -; j_gene: TRBJ1-2; CDR3nt: TGTGCCAGCAGTTTGGGACAGGGGGTCTATGGCTACACCTTC; CDR3aa: CASSLGQGVYGYTF
v_gene: TRBV28; len: 13; d_gene: -; abundance: -; j_gene: TRBJ2-1; CDR3nt: TGTGCCAGCACCCCCCCAGCGATCAATGAGCAGTTCTTC; CDR3aa: CASTPPAINEQFF
v_gene: TRBV5-1; len: 15; d_gene: -; abundance: once; j_gene: TRBJ2-1; CDR3nt: TGCGCCAGCAGCTTGCCCGAAACCAGCTACAATGAGCAGTTCTTC; CDR3aa: CASSLPETSYNEQFF
v_gene: TRBV24-1; len: 16; d_gene: TRBD1; abundance: -; j_gene: TRBJ1-4; CDR3nt: TGTGCCACCAGTGATGGACAGGGCAATGGGTATGAAAAACTGTTTTTT; CDR3aa: CATSDGQGNGYEKLFF
v_gene: TRBV7-3; len: 16; d_gene: TRBD2; abundance: -; j_gene: TRBJ2-3; CDR3nt: TGTGCCAGCAGCCTAGGACTAGCGGGCTCATCGGATACGCAGTATTTT; CDR3aa: CASSLGLAGSSDTQYF
v_gene: TRBV7-2; len: 16; d_gene: TRBD2; abundance: -; j_gene: TRBJ2-3; CDR3nt: TGTGCCAGCAGCCCACGGTGGGGGGGATCCACAGATACGCAGTATTTT; CDR3aa: CASSPRWGGSTDTQYF
v_gene: TRBV7-9; len: 17; d_gene: TRBD1; abundance: few; j_gene: TRBJ2-1; CDR3nt: TGTGCCAGCAGCACCCGGGACAGGGAAGAGCAAGGCAATGAGCAGTTCTTC; CDR3aa: CASSTRDREEQGNEQFF
v_gene: TRBV28; len: 16; d_gene: -; abundance: -; j_gene: TRBJ2-7; CDR3nt: TGTGCCAGCAGTTCCCCAGGAGGGGCTAGCTCCTACGAGCAGTACTTC; CDR3aa: CASSSPGGASSYEQYF
v_gene: TRBV30; len: 14; d_gene: -; abundance: -; j_gene: TRBJ1-6; CDR3nt: TGTGCCTGGAGCGGGGGACCCTATAATTCACCCCTCCACTTT; CDR3aa: CAWSGGPYNSPLHF
v_gene: TRBV5-1; len: 15; d_gene: -; abundance: -; j_gene: TRBJ1-1; CDR3nt: TGCGCCAGCAGACAATCACAGGGATTGGGGATGGTGGCTTTCTTT; CDR3aa: CASRQSQGLGMVAFF
v_gene: TRBV18; len: 14; d_gene: TRBD1; abundance: -; j_gene: TRBJ1-1; CDR3nt: TGTGCCAGCTCACCGGGGACAGGGGGGACTGAAGCTTTCTTT; CDR3aa: CASSPGTGGTEAFF
v_gene: TRBV16; len: 13; d_gene: -; abundance: -; j_gene: TRBJ1-5; CDR3nt: TGTGCCAGCAGCCCCAGGAGGGACCAGCCCCAGCATTTT; CDR3aa: CASSPRRDQPQHF
v_gene: TRBV6-5; len: 14; d_gene: TRBD1; abundance: -; j_gene: TRBJ2-7; CDR3nt: TGTGCCAGCAGCCGGACAGGTGCCACCTACGAGCAGTACTTC; CDR3aa: CASSRTGATYEQYF
v_gene: TRBV5-4; len: 14; d_gene: -; abundance: -; j_gene: TRBJ2-5; CDR3nt: TGTGCCAGCAGCTTGGTTGACAGTCAAGAGACCCAGTACTTC; CDR3aa: CASSLVDSQETQYF
v_gene: TRBV7-2; len: 17; d_gene: -; abundance: -; j_gene: TRBJ2-3; CDR3nt: TGTGCCAGCAGCTTAGAAGGACGGGCCGGGGGCACAGATACGCAGTATTTT; CDR3aa: CASSLEGRAGGTDTQYF
v_gene: TRBV30; len: 15; d_gene: -; abundance: -; j_gene: TRBJ2-2; CDR3nt: TGTGCCTGGAGTGTAGGGGACTTAACCACCGGGGAGCTGTTTTTT; CDR3aa: CAWSVGDLTTGELFF
v_gene: TRBV27; len: 15; d_gene: -; abundance: once; j_gene: TRBJ1-1; CDR3nt: TGTGCCAGCAGTCCCCTGGGGGGGTCGAGGACTGAAGCTTTCTTT; CDR3aa: CASSPLGGSRTEAFF
v_gene: TRBV5-1; len: 13; d_gene: -; abundance: -; j_gene: TRBJ1-2; CDR3nt: TGCGCCAGCAGCTTGGCGGGGGACTATGGCTACACCTTC; CDR3aa: CASSLAGDYGYTF
v_gene: TRBV3-1/TRBV3-2; len: 15; d_gene: -; abundance: -; j_gene: TRBJ2-7; CDR3nt: TGTGCCAGCAGCCCCCTACGGGAAGGATCCTACGAGCAGTACTTC; CDR3aa: CASSPLREGSYEQYF
v_gene: TRBV10-1; len: 15; d_gene: -; abundance: -; j_gene: TRBJ2-2; CDR3nt: TGCGCCAGCAGTAAAGGGAGTCAGAACACCGGGGAGCTGTTTTTT; CDR3aa: CASSKGSQNTGELFF
v_gene: TRBV6-5; len: 13; d_gene: -; abundance: -; j_gene: TRBJ2-3; CDR3nt: TGTGCCAGCCTTAAACAGGGCGAAGATACGCAGTATTTT; CDR3aa: CASLKQGEDTQYF
v_gene: TRBV19; len: 15; d_gene: TRBD2; abundance: -; j_gene: TRBJ2-2; CDR3nt: TGTGCCAGTAGTATAAACGGGAGGGCCACCGGGGAGCTGTTTTTT; CDR3aa: CASSINGRATGELFF
v_gene: TRBV19; len: 13; d_gene: -; abundance: once; j_gene: TRBJ1-2; CDR3nt: TGTGCCAGTAGTATCTCAAGCCGCTATGGCTACACCTTC; CDR3aa: CASSISSRYGYTF
v_gene: TRBV9; len: 15; d_gene: TRBD2; abundance: -; j_gene: TRBJ2-2; CDR3nt: TGTGCCAGCAGCGCAGGACTAGCTGGGACCGGGGAGCTGTTTTTT; CDR3aa: CASSAGLAGTGELFF
v_gene: TRBV3-1/TRBV3-2; len: 17; d_gene: TRBD2; abundance: -; j_gene: TRBJ2-2; CDR3nt: TGTGCCAGCAGCCCCCTGGGCGGGAGGGCCAGTAACGGGGAGCTGTTTTTT; CDR3aa: CASSPLGGRASNGELFF
v_gene: TRBV14; len: 16; d_gene: -; abundance: -; j_gene: TRBJ1-2; CDR3nt: TGTGCCAGCAGCCAAGGTTTCGCCTGGAGCAACTATGGCTACACCTTC; CDR3aa: CASSQGFAWSNYGYTF
v_gene: TRBV7-8; len: 15; d_gene: -; abundance: -; j_gene: TRBJ2-7; CDR3nt: TGTGCCAGCAGCTTAGACCGCGGGCAGGGACTTGAGCAGTACTTC; CDR3aa: CASSLDRGQGLEQYF
v_gene: TRBV18; len: 16; d_gene: -; abundance: -; j_gene: TRBJ1-2; CDR3nt: TGTGCCAGCTCACCACCTTCGGTGCACGCTAACTATGGCTACACCTTC; CDR3aa: CASSPPSVHANYGYTF
v_gene: TRBV18; len: 17; d_gene: -; abundance: -; j_gene: TRBJ1-4; CDR3nt: TGTGCCAGCTCCCGGGACACATCCCAGCCTTATAATGAAAAACTGTTTTTT; CDR3aa: CASSRDTSQPYNEKLFF
v_gene: TRBV19; len: 14; d_gene: -; abundance: -; j_gene: TRBJ2-7; CDR3nt: TGTGCCAGTAGGAATGTTGCGGGGTCACGGGAGCAGTACTTC; CDR3aa: CASRNVAGSREQYF
v_gene: TRBV28; len: 15; d_gene: -; abundance: few; j_gene: TRBJ1-3; CDR3nt: TGTGCCAGCAACTCAGGGAAATGGTCTGGAAACACCATATATTTT; CDR3aa: CASNSGKWSGNTIYF